A selection of T cell receptor beta chains follows, all from one sample in a study of cytomegalovirus exposure and HLA in healthy donors. Libraries were prepared by immunoSEQ multiplex PCR; TCRdb keeps only in-frame clonotypes and omits some of them. The sample shows 100,000 to 150,000 clones, less than 90% of them seen only once. The sequenced sample was PBMCs. The origin of the receptors is a man younger than 30 in good health and CMV-seropositive. The CDR3 runs from the conserved cysteine through the conserved F or W. D genes are given only for firm matches. Not all rows give a size; the values are once, few, many and, for expanded clones, a class.

j_call | clone_size | v_call | d_call | cdr3_aa | cdr3_nt
TRBJ2-5 | NA | TRBV6-6 | TRBD2 | CASRPSSGVLEETQYF | TGTGCCAGCAGACCCAGTAGCGGGGTACTCGAAGAGACCCAGTACTTC
TRBJ2-5 | NA | TRBV25-1 | TRBD2 | CASSESYQGGETQYF | TGTGCCAGCAGTGAATCTTACCAGGGAGGGGAGACCCAGTACTTC
TRBJ2-7 | NA | TRBV11-2 | NA | CASSFKFPRSYYEQYF | TGTGCCAGCAGCTTCAAGTTCCCAAGGAGCTACTACGAGCAGTACTTC
TRBJ1-2 | NA | TRBV30 | TRBD1 | CAWSDPLKTGGTNYGYTF | TGTGCCTGGAGTGACCCCCTAAAAACAGGGGGAACTAACTATGGCTACACCTTC
TRBJ2-2 | NA | TRBV13 | TRBD1 | CASSPGTGTGELFF | TGTGCCAGCAGCCCGGGGACAGGAACCGGGGAGCTGTTTTTT
TRBJ2-7 | few | TRBV2 | NA | CASSESQGHEQYF | TGTGCCAGCAGTGAATCGCAGGGCCACGAGCAGTACTTC
TRBJ2-1 | NA | TRBV9 | TRBD2 | CASSARTSWEQFF | TGTGCCAGCAGCGCAAGGACTAGCTGGGAGCAGTTCTTC
TRBJ2-7 | NA | TRBV19 | NA | CASSIGATGSEQYF | TGTGCCAGTAGTATCGGTGCCACGGGGTCCGAGCAGTACTTC
TRBJ2-2 | NA | TRBV7-7 | NA | CASSLERSQSTGELFF | TGTGCCAGCAGCTTAGAGAGGTCCCAGTCGACCGGGGAGCTGTTTTTT
TRBJ1-5 | NA | TRBV19 | NA | CASTLSGSHQPQHF | TGTGCCAGTACCCTGAGCGGTTCTCATCAGCCCCAGCATTTT
TRBJ2-3 | NA | TRBV5-1 | NA | CASGPSSTDTQYF | TGCGCCAGCGGGCCCTCTAGCACAGATACGCAGTATTTT
TRBJ1-3 | NA | TRBV2 | NA | CASQYGSGNTIYF | TGTGCCAGCCAGTACGGGAGTGGAAACACCATATATTTT
TRBJ1-2 | NA | TRBV11-2 | TRBD1 | CASRGTGDGYTF | TGTGCCAGCAGGGGGACAGGGGATGGCTACACCTTC
TRBJ2-1 | NA | TRBV7-3 | TRBD2 | CASSLIGGGGNEQFF | TGTGCCAGCAGCTTAATTGGCGGGGGGGGTAACGAGCAGTTCTTC
TRBJ1-2 | NA | TRBV7-3 | NA | CASSSDGIGGYTF | TGTGCCAGCTCGAGCGACGGGATAGGTGGCTACACCTTC
TRBJ1-1 | NA | TRBV19 | NA | CASSLPTGMNTEAFF | TGTGCCAGTAGTTTACCGACAGGAATGAACACTGAAGCTTTCTTT
TRBJ2-1 | NA | TRBV7-9 | NA | CASSFSGPYNEQFF | TGTGCCAGCAGTTTTAGCGGTCCCTACAATGAGCAGTTCTTC
TRBJ2-7 | NA | TRBV6-1 | NA | CASSETGNYEQYF | TGTGCCAGCAGTGAAACAGGGAACTACGAGCAGTACTTC
TRBJ1-1 | once | TRBV6-5 | TRBD1 | CASKIGTGRTEAFF | TGTGCCAGCAAAATCGGGACAGGGAGGACTGAAGCTTTCTTT
TRBJ2-7 | NA | TRBV2 | NA | CASAGGYEQYF | TGTGCCAGCGCTGGCGGGTACGAGCAGTACTTC
TRBJ2-2 | NA | TRBV7-6 | TRBD2 | CASSLTRTSGGSTGELFF | TGTGCCAGCAGCTTGACCCGAACTAGCGGGGGGTCCACCGGGGAGCTGTTTTTT
TRBJ1-4 | NA | TRBV4-1 | NA | CASSLGQTLFNEKLFF | TGCGCCAGCAGCCTAGGACAGACTCTCTTTAATGAAAAACTGTTTTTT
TRBJ1-2 | NA | TRBV19 | TRBD1 | CASSRGTGGIYGYTF | TGTGCCAGTAGTAGGGGGACAGGGGGCATCTATGGCTACACCTTC
TRBJ1-2 | NA | TRBV2 | NA | CATRGLGGYTF | TGTGCCACCCGAGGACTGGGAGGCTACACCTTC
TRBJ2-1 | NA | TRBV2 | TRBD2 | CAIRTSGDYNEQFF | TGTGCCATCAGGACTAGCGGGGACTACAATGAGCAGTTCTTC
TRBJ2-3 | few | TRBV4-1 | TRBD1 | CASSQDYGTGPFTDTQYF | TGCGCCAGCAGCCAAGACTATGGGACAGGGCCCTTCACAGATACGCAGTATTTT
TRBJ1-1 | NA | TRBV7-8 | TRBD1 | CASSRDRDEAFF | TGTGCCAGCAGCAGAGACAGGGATGAAGCTTTCTTT
TRBJ2-1 | NA | TRBV7-8 | TRBD1 | CASSLRPGTGGYNEQFF | TGTGCCAGCAGCTTAAGACCCGGGACAGGGGGCTACAATGAGCAGTTCTTC
TRBJ2-3 | NA | TRBV2 | NA | CARRRGPLQGADTQYF | TGTGCCAGAAGGCGGGGCCCCCTCCAGGGGGCAGATACGCAGTATTTT
TRBJ1-2 | NA | TRBV10-3 | NA | CAISDLAGGDYGYTF | TGTGCCATCAGTGATTTAGCTGGCGGGGACTATGGCTACACCTTC
TRBJ1-2 | NA | TRBV5-6 | NA | CASSLGQLGYTF | TGTGCCAGCAGCTTGGGACAGCTGGGGTACACCTTC
TRBJ1-1 | NA | TRBV11-2 | TRBD1 | CASARLDRAVAFF | TGTGCCAGCGCGAGATTGGACAGGGCGGTGGCTTTCTTT
TRBJ2-7 | NA | TRBV7-9 | NA | CASSLVGEPDYEQYF | TGTGCCAGCAGCTTAGTGGGAGAGCCCGACTACGAGCAGTACTTC
TRBJ2-2 | NA | TRBV11-1 | NA | CASSWRRLGTGELFF | TGTGCCAGCAGCTGGAGGAGATTGGGGACCGGGGAGCTGTTTTTT
TRBJ2-7 | NA | TRBV7-3 | TRBD2 | CASSPVAGGPYEQYF | TGTGCCAGCAGTCCCGTGGCGGGGGGGCCCTACGAGCAGTACTTC
TRBJ2-7 | once | TRBV9 | NA | CASSSQDTSYEQYF | TGTGCCAGCAGCTCCCAGGACACCTCCTACGAGCAGTACTTC
TRBJ2-3 | NA | TRBV11-3 | TRBD2 | CASSRRLAGVDTQYF | TGTGCCAGCAGCCGTCGACTAGCGGGGGTAGATACGCAGTATTTT
TRBJ1-1 | NA | TRBV21-1 | NA | CASGGHQITEAFF | TGTGCCAGCGGTGGACACCAAATCACTGAAGCTTTCTTT
TRBJ1-4 | NA | TRBV27 | NA | CASRSRTANEKLFF | TGTGCCAGCAGATCACGGACAGCTAATGAAAAACTGTTTTTT
TRBJ2-5 | NA | TRBV27 | NA | CASRLRNGQETQYF | TGTGCCAGCAGATTGAGGAACGGCCAAGAGACCCAGTACTTC
TRBJ2-1 | NA | TRBV6-6 | NA | CASSYSRVGDEQFF | TGTGCCAGCAGTTACTCGAGGGTAGGAGATGAGCAGTTCTTC
TRBJ1-3 | NA | TRBV4-2 | TRBD1 | CASSHEDRVPGNTIYF | TGTGCCAGCAGCCATGAAGACAGGGTCCCTGGAAACACCATATATTTT
TRBJ2-1 | NA | TRBV28 | NA | CASTPGDTPLEQFF | TGTGCCAGCACCCCAGGCGATACCCCCCTTGAGCAGTTCTTC
TRBJ2-7 | NA | TRBV25-1 | NA | CARVRQQGLGNYEQYF | TGTGCCAGGGTAAGACAACAGGGCTTAGGGAACTACGAGCAGTACTTC
TRBJ2-3 | NA | TRBV2 | TRBD2 | CASSEAPGGGTDTQYF | TGTGCCAGCAGTGAAGCCCCGGGGGGAGGCACAGATACGCAGTATTTT
TRBJ1-1 | NA | TRBV7-8 | NA | CASSSLPWGGTTEAFF | TGTGCCAGCAGCTCCTTACCGTGGGGGGGAACCACTGAAGCTTTCTTT
TRBJ2-5 | NA | TRBV2 | TRBD1 | CASSERDREETQYF | TGTGCCAGCAGTGAGCGTGACAGGGAAGAGACCCAGTACTTC
TRBJ2-5 | NA | TRBV6-5 | NA | CASRGARGTVETQYF | TGTGCCAGCAGAGGGGCCCGCGGGACAGTGGAGACCCAGTACTTC
TRBJ2-7 | NA | TRBV9 | NA | CASSVAPGEYPYEQYF | TGTGCCAGCAGCGTAGCTCCAGGGGAGTACCCCTACGAGCAGTACTTC
TRBJ1-2 | NA | TRBV9 | TRBD1 | CASSASGQAYGYTF | TGTGCCAGCAGCGCCTCGGGACAGGCCTATGGCTACACCTTC
TRBJ2-1 | NA | TRBV15 | TRBD2 | CATSSGSGGSYNEQFF | TGTGCCACCAGCAGCGGGAGCGGGGGCTCCTACAATGAGCAGTTCTTC
TRBJ2-5 | NA | TRBV15 | TRBD2 | CATSRAARGEETQYF | TGTGCCACCAGCCGGGCTGCGCGGGGGGAAGAGACCCAGTACTTC
TRBJ1-5 | NA | TRBV7-9 | TRBD1 | CASSLEPTGVGNQPQHF | TGTGCCAGCAGCTTAGAACCGACAGGGGTAGGGAATCAGCCCCAGCATTTT
TRBJ2-7 | NA | TRBV2 | NA | CASSETNRPYEQYF | TGTGCCAGCAGTGAAACGAACAGACCCTACGAGCAGTACTTC
TRBJ1-5 | NA | TRBV7-8 | NA | CASSLQRGAGQPQHF | TGTGCCAGCAGCTTACAGCGGGGGGCGGGACAGCCCCAGCATTTT
TRBJ2-1 | NA | TRBV14 | NA | CASSPTLFSYNEQFF | TGTGCCAGCAGCCCGACACTGTTCTCCTACAATGAGCAGTTCTTC